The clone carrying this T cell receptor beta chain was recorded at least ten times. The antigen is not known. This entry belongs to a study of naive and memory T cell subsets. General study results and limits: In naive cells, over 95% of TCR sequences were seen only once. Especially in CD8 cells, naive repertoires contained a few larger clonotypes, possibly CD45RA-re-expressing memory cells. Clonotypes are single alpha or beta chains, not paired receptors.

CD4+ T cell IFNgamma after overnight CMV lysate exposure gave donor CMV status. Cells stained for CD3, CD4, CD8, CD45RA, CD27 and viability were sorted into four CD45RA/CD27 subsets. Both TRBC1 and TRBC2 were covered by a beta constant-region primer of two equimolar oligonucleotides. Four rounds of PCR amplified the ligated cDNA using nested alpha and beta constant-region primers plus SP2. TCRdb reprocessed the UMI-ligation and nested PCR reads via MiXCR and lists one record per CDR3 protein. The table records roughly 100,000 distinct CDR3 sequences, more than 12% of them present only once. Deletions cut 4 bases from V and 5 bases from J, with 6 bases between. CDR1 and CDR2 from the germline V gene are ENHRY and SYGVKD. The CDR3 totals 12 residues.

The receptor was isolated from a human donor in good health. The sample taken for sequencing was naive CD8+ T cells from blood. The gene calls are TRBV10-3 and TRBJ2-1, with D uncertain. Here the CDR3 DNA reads TGTGCCATCAGTGTGGGGAACAATGAGCAGTTCTTC. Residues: CAISVGNNEQFF.